Shown below are 9 T cell receptor beta chains from a single sample sequenced in a study of shared clonotypes between healthy human individuals. TCRdb's table, derived via immunoSEQ multiplex PCR, lists solely in-frame clones and lacks some. The sample has about 1.1 million clones, 78% seen once; the top ten hold roughly 0.55%. Sequencing was performed on memory CD4+ T cells from PBMCs. Subset denoted: CD45RA-negative fraction. Receptor source: a man between 18 and 29 years old in good health. Some clones in this sample may be carry-over from other donors' samples.

The J gene is TRBJ1-2, the V gene TRBV11-2; 8 bases align to TRBD1. This CDR3 has 13 amino acids. Germline V gene data show CDR1 as SGHAT and CDR2 as FQNNGV. V was clipped by 5 bases and J by 5 bases; unmatched bases: 4. The CDR3 DNA reads TGTGCCAGCAGCCCGGGACAGGAGTATGGCTACACCTTC. As protein: CASSPGQEYGYTF.

This clone was seen only a few times. This chain joins TRBV5-1 and TRBJ1-2, with D possibly matching TRBD1 (5 bases). V was cut by 4 bases and J by 8 bases, with 12 bases left in between. The germline V gene has CDR1 SGHRS and CDR2 YFSETQ. The length of the CDR3 is 12 residues. CDR3 loop: CASSIGTPGYTF. CDR3 in DNA: TGCGCCAGCAGCATAGGGACCCCAGGCTACACCTTC.

The chain uses TRBV11-2 and TRBJ2-5; D remains unclear. The V and J ends lost 0 bases and 4 bases respectively, with 6 bases between them. The CDR3 has 13 residues. Germline-derived CDR1 and CDR2 are SGHAT and FQNNGV. The CDR3 reads CASSLDPSETQYF. CDR3 DNA: TGTGCCAGCAGCTTAGACCCCTCAGAGACCCAGTACTTC. Drawing the rest from reference TRBV11-2 and TRBJ2-5, the complete variable domain is EAGVAQSPRYKIIEKRQSVAFWCNPISGHATLYWYQQILGQGPKLLIQFQNNGVVDDSQLPKDRFSAERLKGVDSTLKIQPAKLEDSAVYLCASSLDPSETQYFGPGTRLLVL.

This clone was observed a handful of times. The CDR3 DNA is TGTGCCAGCAGTTACCCGGGAAGCAATCAGCCCCAGCATTTT. This encodes CASSYPGSNQPQHF. The chain recombines TRBV6-5 with TRBJ1-5; D gene unclear. This CDR3 contains 14 residues. Trimming pared 2 bases from V and 1 base from J, leaving 6 bases between. Germline CDR1 reads MNHEY; CDR2 reads SVGAGI.

This chain connects TRBV9 to TRBJ2-1; no definite D call. V lost 4 bases, J lost 8 bases, and 13 bases lay in between. This CDR3 comprises 13 residues. Germline lookup yields CDR1 SGDLS and CDR2 YYNGEE. The chain's CDR3 is CASSSSTRDEQFF. In DNA form, the CDR3 reads TGTGCCAGCAGCTCCTCGACCCGGGATGAGCAGTTCTTC. The variable domain in full, completed from reference TRBV9 and TRBJ2-1, reads DSGVTQTPKHLITATGQRVTLRCSPRSGDLSVYWYQQSLDQGLQFLIQYYNGEERAKGNILERFSAQQFPDLHSELNLSSLELGDSALYFCASSSSTRDEQFFGPGTRLTVL.

The rearrangement links TRBV4-3 to TRBJ2-3; the match to TRBD1 covers 7 bases. The trim removed 3 bases at V and 2 bases at J, leaving 8 bases unmatched. This CDR3 region has 16 residues. Per the germline V gene, CDR1 is LGHNA and CDR2 is YSLEER. CDR3 coding DNA: TGCGCCAGCAGCCACGCAGGGACAGTTTCCACAGATACGCAGTATTTT. Translation: CASSHAGTVSTDTQYF.

The chain recombines TRBV28 with TRBJ1-1; tentatively, D is TRBD1 (6 bases). The CDR3 contains 15 residues. The V end was cut by 1 base, the J end by 4 bases, with 13 bases between. Germline assignment: CDR1 MDHEN and CDR2 SYDVKM. CDR3 loop: CASSLSQGRGTEAFF. Written as DNA, the CDR3 is TGTGCCAGCAGTTTATCTCAGGGGCGGGGCACTGAAGCTTTCTTT.

This clone showed up many times. Other nucleotide sequences in the sample specify the same CDR3. The chain is built from TRBV29-1 and TRBJ1-1; D is uncertain. The CDR3 loop spans 13 amino acids. With 8 bases removed from V and 0 bases from J, the gap between germline ends came to 13 bases. Looked up from germline, CDR1 is SQVTM and CDR2 is ANQGSEA. As DNA, the CDR3 is TGCAGCCTCCTGCGTCCGTTGAACACTGAAGCTTTCTTT. Translation: CSLLRPLNTEAFF. The full variable domain, with the rest looked up from reference TRBV29-1 and TRBJ1-1, is SAVISQKPSRDICQRGTSLTIQCQVDSQVTMMFWYRQQPGQSLTLIATANQGSEATYESGFVIDKFPISRPNLTFSTLTVSNMSPEDSSIYLCSLLRPLNTEAFFGQGTRLTVV.

The rearrangement uses TRBV5-1 and TRBJ2-3, with no clear D. The germline V and J ends were trimmed by 5 bases and 1 base, with 14 bases remaining between them. The V gene's germline CDR1 is SGHRS and CDR2 YFSETQ. This CDR3 comprises 15 residues. As DNA, the CDR3 is TGCGCCAGCAGTGACCCGAACCGTGGCACAGATACGCAGTATTTT. Translation: CASSDPNRGTDTQYF.